The 20 T cell receptor beta chains in this list originate from one sample, sequenced in a study of T cell responses to AZD1222 COVID-19 vaccine (dated by TCRdb to the early 2020s). Receptor libraries were prepared by the immunoSEQ multiplex PCR assay. In TCRdb, the immuneACCESS table is reduced to in-frame sequences with V and J assigned. These tables do not hold every clone; where another copy was compared, an unresolved V gene accounts for under half, and the others remain unexplained. This sample holds some 100,000 clones; roughly nine tenths were observed only once. The leading ten clones occupy roughly 3.1% of the sample. Taken with the paper, the label for time point translates to: about 28 days (+/-7) after the second vaccine dose. The specimen was peripheral blood, collected 28 days after the second AZD1222 dose. These receptors all stem from an adult who received the AZD1222 COVID-19 vaccine.

The gene calls are TRBV27 and TRBJ2-5, with 11 positions matching TRBD1. Germline V CDR1 and CDR2: MNHEY, SMNVEV (reference sequence). Losses at the gene ends were 5 bases for V and 4 bases for J; bases not matched to a gene: 9. This CDR3 has 16 residues. The CDR3 DNA reads as TGTGCCAGCAGTCCGGGGACAGGGGGTTACGGAGAGACCCAGTACTTC. Translation gives CASSPGTGGYGETQYF.

CDR3 amino acids: CASSRQGGTEAFF. In DNA, the CDR3 is TGCGCCAGCAGTCGGCAGGGTGGCACTGAAGCTTTCTTT. This sequence joins TRBV5-1 and TRBJ1-1; D is perhaps TRBD1 (5 bases). CDR3 length: 13 amino acids. CDR1 and CDR2 (germline): SGHRS, YFSETQ. Trimming removed 5 bases at V and 4 bases at J, with 12 bases between.

This clone was detected only once. This rearrangement joins TRBV2 to TRBJ2-3; 8 bases match TRBD1. The CDR3 is 16 residues long. The V and J ends lost 0 bases and 4 bases, in that order; junction bases with no gene match: 6. Germline V gene data show CDR1 as SNHLY and CDR2 as FYNNEI. CDR3: CASSEARTGYPDTQYF. CDR3 in DNA: TGTGCCAGCAGTGAAGCAAGGACAGGGTACCCAGATACGCAGTATTTT.

The rearrangement links TRBV19 to TRBJ1-5; unclear D gene. Germline V lookup: CDR1 LNHDA, CDR2 SQIVND (reference sequence). The CDR3 is made up of 15 amino acids. V was shortened by 4 bases and J by 9 bases, with 19 bases between the two germline ends. DNA for the CDR3: TGTGCCAGTAGTACCCTCTCTCGAGGTGAGGGGCCCCAGCATTTT. Amino acids: CASSTLSRGEGPQHF.

The genes are TRBV5-1 and TRBJ1-5; D is uncertain. Looked up from germline, CDR1 is SGHRS and CDR2 is YFSETQ. Trimming shortened V by 0 bases and J by 5 bases, and 6 bases separated the two germline ends. The length of the CDR3 is 13 residues. In DNA, the CDR3 is TGCGCCAGCAGCTTGGAGCCCTATCAGCCCCAGCATTTT. Its translation: CASSLEPYQPQHF.

The V and J genes are TRBV11-1 and TRBJ2-5; 7 bases are a match to TRBD1. CDR3 length: 14 residues. Germline V CDR1 and CDR2: SGHAT, FQDESV (reference sequence). Unmatched junction bases numbered 4, after V lost 2 bases and J lost 4 bases. The CDR3 spells CASSLLAGGETQYF. The CDR3 DNA is TGTGCCAGCAGCTTATTGGCAGGGGGAGAGACCCAGTACTTC.

This chain joins TRBV6-2 or TRBV6-3 and TRBJ2-3; 13 nucleotides align to TRBD2. After removal of 4 bases from V and 4 bases from J, the junction contained 5 bases not matched to a gene. The CDR3 is 16 residues long. Germline CDR1 MNHEY, CDR2 SVGEGT. The CDR3 region has the DNA TGTGCCAGCAGTTTTGGACTAGCGGGGGTCCCAGATACGCAGTATTTT. It codes for CASSFGLAGVPDTQYF.

V and J are TRBV19 and TRBJ1-6; D remains ambiguous. Germline V gene sequence: CDR1 LNHDA, CDR2 SQIVND (reference sequence). CDR3 size: 14 residues. V dropped 6 bases and J dropped 10 bases, with 16 bases sitting between them. Here the CDR3 reads CASRVTGPPSPLHF. CDR3 coding DNA: TGTGCCAGTAGAGTTACGGGTCCGCCGTCACCCCTCCACTTT.

The genes are TRBV5-1 and TRBJ2-7; 7 bases match TRBD2. CDR1 and CDR2 from the germline V gene are SGHRS and YFSETQ. The CDR3 extends over 15 amino acids. J was trimmed by 2 bases and V by 1 base; bases with no gene match: 6. CDR3 nucleotides: TGCGCCAGCAGCTTGACTGGCGGGGGACCCTACGAGCAGTACTTC. This sequence encodes CASSLTGGGPYEQYF. The whole variable domain, filled in from reference TRBV5-1 and TRBJ2-7, reads KAGVTQTPRYLIKTRGQQVTLSCSPISGHRSVSWYQQTPGQGLQFLFEYFSETQRNKGNFPGRFSGRQFSNSRSEMNVSTLELGDSALYLCASSLTGGGPYEQYFGPGTRLTVT.

The V call is TRBV3-1 (or the pseudogene TRBV3-2), the J call TRBJ2-2; no definite D call. Germline V gene sequence: CDR1 LGHDT, CDR2 YNNKEL (reference sequence). Trimming shortened V by 4 bases and J by 5 bases, and 5 bases separated the two germline ends. The CDR3 spans 12 residues. CDR3: CASSRTTGELFF. CDR3 coding DNA: TGTGCCAGCAGCCGCACGACCGGGGAGCTGTTTTTT.

The rearrangement joins TRBV20-1 to TRBJ2-7, with unresolved D. The CDR3 runs 11 residues. CDR1 is DFQATT and CDR2 is SNEGSKA in the germline V gene (reference sequence). V was clipped by 5 bases and J by 4 bases, with 9 bases between them. CDR3 residues: CSASQGYEQYF. CDR3 bases: TGCAGTGCTTCTCAAGGGTACGAGCAGTACTTC.

This clone came up a few times. The chain carries TRBV2 and TRBJ1-4, with 8 bases identical to TRBD1. Germline V gene data show CDR1 as SNHLY and CDR2 as FYNNEI. The CDR3 runs to 15 residues. V lost 3 bases, J lost 3 bases, and 3 bases stayed unmatched. CDR3 loop: CASSETGVANEKLFF. CDR3 nucleotides: TGTGCCAGCAGTGAGACAGGGGTTGCTAATGAAAAACTGTTTTTT.

The chain employs TRBV4-3 and TRBJ2-1; 9 bases agree with TRBD1. CDR1 is LGHNA and CDR2 is YSLEER in the germline V gene. The junction had 6 bases not matched to a gene; V was cut back by 3 bases and J by 6 bases. This CDR3 spans 15 amino acids. The CDR3, as DNA: TGCGCCAGCAGCCACGGGACAGGGACTACCAATGAGCAGTTCTTC. Translating it yields CASSHGTGTTNEQFF.

The chain couples TRBV12-5 to TRBJ2-1; no clear D gene. Trimming shortened V by 2 bases and J by 6 bases, and 23 bases separated the two germline ends. Germline values: CDR1 LGHNT, CDR2 FRNRAP. This CDR3 has 18 amino acids. DNA of the CDR3: TGTGCTAGTGGTTTGCCCCCAGTTGAGGACCCGCTCTCCAATGAGCAGTTCTTC. It yields the protein CASGLPPVEDPLSNEQFF.

The J gene is TRBJ2-5, the V gene TRBV19, with a tentative D call TRBD2 (6 bases). This CDR3 has 13 amino acids. CDR1 and CDR2 from the germline V gene are LNHDA and SQIVND (reference sequence). V lost 6 bases and J 3 bases, leaving 11 bases between the germline ends. The DNA of the CDR3 is TGTGCCAGTAGCCCCTTAGCGGAAGAGACCCAGTACTTC. Translating gives CASSPLAEETQYF.

The rearrangement joins TRBV6-2 or TRBV6-3 to TRBJ2-7; TRBD1 aligns across 7 bases. Unmatched junction bases numbered 9, after V lost 4 bases and J lost 6 bases. The CDR3 loop spans 14 amino acids. CDR1 MNHEY and CDR2 SVGEGT come from the germline V gene. The CDR3 DNA is TGTGCCAGCAGTTGGGACAGTTTAACGGTCGAGCAGTACTTC. Amino acids: CASSWDSLTVEQYF.

The chain joins TRBV30 to TRBJ1-5; D is unresolved. V was cut by 4 bases and J by 2 bases, with 12 bases left in between. CDR3 size: 14 residues. Germline CDR1 reads GTSNPN; CDR2 reads SVGIG (reference sequence). This CDR3 reads CAWTGADGNQPQHF. DNA of the CDR3: TGTGCCTGGACGGGCGCAGACGGCAATCAGCCCCAGCATTTT.

The gene calls are TRBV13 and TRBJ1-4; 8 positions match TRBD1. V trimming: 4 bases; J trimming: 8 bases; junction bases outside the gene matches: 3. The CDR3 is 13 amino acids. From germline, CDR1 is PRHDT and CDR2 FYEKMQ (reference sequence). CDR3 nucleotides: TGTGCCAGCAGCTACCGGACAGGGGAAAAACTGTTTTTT. Protein product: CASSYRTGEKLFF.

V usage is TRBV7-3 and J usage is TRBJ2-2; tentatively, D is TRBD1 (5 bases). Trimming removed 5 bases at V and 2 bases at J, with 15 bases between. The CDR3 totals 16 residues. In germline, CDR1 is SGHTA, CDR2 FQGTGA. For the CDR3, the DNA is TGTGCCAGCAGCCCAGGGTTTCCTCCAAACACCGGGGAGCTGTTTTTT. Amino acid sequence: CASSPGFPPNTGELFF.

This clone appeared once. The chain carries TRBV4-1 and TRBJ1-2; no firm D call. In germline, CDR1 is MGHRA, CDR2 YSYEKL. V was trimmed by 0 bases and J by 7 bases, leaving 6 bases between them. There are 12 residues in the CDR3. The CDR3, as DNA: TGCGCCAGCAGCCAAGATCCGGTTGGCTACACCTTC. Translated: CASSQDPVGYTF.